Detailed here is one T cell receptor beta chain. Its specificity is not known. The primer mix had 60 Vbeta and 13 Jbeta primers. TCRdb keeps only in-frame clones here, not all; method: immunoSEQ multiplex PCR. The data hold fewer than 150,000 clones, with around 75% observed a single time. Despite likely unrecorded immune exposures, the donors were nominally healthy at the time of sampling. This specimen belongs to a study of cytomegalovirus exposure and HLA in healthy donors. General study points: Highly shared variants forming one cluster were likely a sequencing artifact.

The CDR3 covers 13 residues. The clonotype originates from a woman between 25 and 40 years old in good health and CMV-seronegative. The chain carries TRBV12-1 and TRBJ2-2; the table gives TRBD2 as D, unverified against the DNA. TRBV12-1 is noted as a pseudogene. The sequenced sample was PBMCs. CDR3 nucleotides: TGTGCCTTTGGACTTACGAACACCGGGGAGCTGTTTTTT. The encoded protein is CAFGLTNTGELFF.